A selection of T cell receptor beta chains follows, all from one sample in a study of CD8+ T cells in alopecia areata. Libraries were prepared by immunoSEQ multiplex PCR; TCRdb keeps only in-frame clonotypes and omits some of them. This table holds fewer than 150,000 clones, around 64% found once. Sequences were obtained from CD4+ T cells sorted from blood. These receptors all stem from a human donor in good health. The CDR3 runs from the conserved cysteine through the conserved F or W. The order of the fields is V gene, J gene, CDR3 protein.

TRBV30	TRBJ1-2	CASPGQGVWDGYTF
TRBV15	TRBJ1-2	CATSRDLSGGSYGYTF
TRBV19	TRBJ2-7	CASSLRRGYEQYF
TRBV30	TRBJ2-2	CAWWDRPNTGELFF
TRBV9	TRBJ1-3	CASSGGVPTGNTIYF
TRBV4-1	TRBJ2-3	CASSRFQLAGSTDTQYF
TRBV11-1	TRBJ2-5	CASSFGQQETQYF
TRBV28	TRBJ2-7	CASRATGGETYEQYF
TRBV30	TRBJ1-3	CAWSATDRGGYSGNTIYF
TRBV5-1	TRBJ1-1	CASSTGWGSTEAFF
TRBV7-8	TRBJ2-7	CASSRRGTSSYEQYF
TRBV30	TRBJ1-2	CAWSGGQGANYGYTF
TRBV19	TRBJ1-2	CASTSRAAWGYTF